This T cell receptor (beta chain) was captured in a study of cytomegalovirus exposure and HLA in healthy donors. PCR involved 60 Vbeta and 13 Jbeta primers. Measured with immunoSEQ multiplex PCR; TCRdb has only the in-frame clones, and not every one. Counted here are about 230,000 clones, about 88% occurring once; the ten biggest clones make up 0.2% to 0.25%. CDR1 is SGHTS and CDR2 is YDEGEE in the germline V gene. V lost 1 base to trimming and J lost 14 bases, with 12 bases between them. The CDR3 has 11 residues. The rearrangement uses TRBV5-8 and TRBJ2-5; D uncertain. Sequencing was carried out using PBMCs. This clonotype was sampled from a girl aged 2 to 9 in good health and CMV-seronegative. CDR3 nucleotides: TGTGCCAGCAGCTTGATCCTGAGTCGATACTTC. Protein product: CASSLILSRYF.